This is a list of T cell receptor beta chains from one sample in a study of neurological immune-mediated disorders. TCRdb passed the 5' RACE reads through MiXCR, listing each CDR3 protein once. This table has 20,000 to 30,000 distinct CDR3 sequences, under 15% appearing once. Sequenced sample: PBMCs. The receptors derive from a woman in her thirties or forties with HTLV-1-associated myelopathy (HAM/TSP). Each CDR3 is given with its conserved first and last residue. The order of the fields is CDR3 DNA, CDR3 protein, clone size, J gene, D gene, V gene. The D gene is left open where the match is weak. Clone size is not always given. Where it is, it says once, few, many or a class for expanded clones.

CDR3 DNA: TGCAGTGCTAGGACTAGCGGGGGCACAGATACGCAGTATTTT; CDR3 protein: CSARTSGGTDTQYF; clone size: many; J gene: TRBJ2-3; D gene: TRBD2; V gene: TRBV20-1
CDR3 DNA: TGTGCCAGCAGCCAAGACATCACTAGCAATCAGCCCCAGCATTTT; CDR3 protein: CASSQDITSNQPQHF; clone size: few; J gene: TRBJ1-5; D gene: -; V gene: TRBV3-1
CDR3 DNA: TGTGCCAGGGGCAGGGGCCGCGGGGACACAGATACGCAGTATTTT; CDR3 protein: CARGRGRGDTDTQYF; clone size: many; J gene: TRBJ2-3; D gene: -; V gene: TRBV12-3/TRBV12-4
CDR3 DNA: TGCGCCAGCAGCGGAGGGGGCGACGGGGAGCTGTTTTTT; CDR3 protein: CASSGGGDGELFF; clone size: -; J gene: TRBJ2-2; D gene: -; V gene: TRBV5-1
CDR3 DNA: TGTGCCATCATGCAGACTAGCGGGAGGTACTACGAGCAGTACTTC; CDR3 protein: CAIMQTSGRYYEQYF; clone size: many; J gene: TRBJ2-7; D gene: TRBD2; V gene: TRBV10-3
CDR3 DNA: TGTGCCAGCAGCTTGGGGCTGTGGACAGGGGGTAACAATGAGCAGTTCTTC; CDR3 protein: CASSLGLWTGGNNEQFF; clone size: many; J gene: TRBJ2-1; D gene: TRBD1; V gene: TRBV5-6
CDR3 DNA: TGCGCCAGCAGCCGGAACCGGGACAGGGCTTCCGAGCAGTACTTC; CDR3 protein: CASSRNRDRASEQYF; clone size: many; J gene: TRBJ2-7; D gene: TRBD1; V gene: TRBV5-1
CDR3 DNA: TGTGCCAGCAGCCAGACTTATGAGCAGTTCTTC; CDR3 protein: CASSQTYEQFF; clone size: many; J gene: TRBJ2-1; D gene: -; V gene: TRBV3-1
CDR3 DNA: TGTGCCAGCAGCCAAGAGACCGGACTAGCGGGGAGTCTAGCCAAAAACATTCAGTACTTC; CDR3 protein: CASSQETGLAGSLAKNIQYF; clone size: many; J gene: TRBJ2-4; D gene: TRBD2; V gene: TRBV3-1
CDR3 DNA: TGCGCCAGCAGTGGATCAGCAGAAGCTTTCTTT; CDR3 protein: CASSGSAEAFF; clone size: -; J gene: TRBJ1-1; D gene: -; V gene: TRBV10-2
CDR3 DNA: TGTGCCACCAGTGATGTCCGGGACAGGCAAGGGGATGAGCAGTTCTTC; CDR3 protein: CATSDVRDRQGDEQFF; clone size: many; J gene: TRBJ2-1; D gene: TRBD1; V gene: TRBV24-1
CDR3 DNA: TGCAGTGCTAGGCCCTTTCTAGCGGGTGAGTCCACCGGGGAGCTGTTTTTT; CDR3 protein: CSARPFLAGESTGELFF; clone size: -; J gene: TRBJ2-2; D gene: TRBD2; V gene: TRBV20-1
CDR3 DNA: TGTGCCAGCACGGCTAGCGGGGGCACAGATACGCAGTATTTT; CDR3 protein: CASTASGGTDTQYF; clone size: many; J gene: TRBJ2-3; D gene: TRBD2; V gene: TRBV12-3/TRBV12-4
CDR3 DNA: TGTGCCAGCAGCCGCACCGGGACTAGCGGGGGTGGTGAGCAGTTCTTC; CDR3 protein: CASSRTGTSGGGEQFF; clone size: many; J gene: TRBJ2-1; D gene: TRBD2; V gene: TRBV7-2
CDR3 DNA: TGTGCCAGCAGTCAACCGAGCGGGGGAGACACCGGGGAGCTGTTTTTT; CDR3 protein: CASSQPSGGDTGELFF; clone size: many; J gene: TRBJ2-2; D gene: TRBD2; V gene: TRBV7-9
CDR3 DNA: TGTGCCAGCAGCTCCCTGTATAACTATGGCTACACCTTC; CDR3 protein: CASSSLYNYGYTF; clone size: medium-sized; J gene: TRBJ1-2; D gene: -; V gene: TRBV5-5
CDR3 DNA: TGTGCCAGCAGCTTCGACAGGGATCAGCCCCAGCATTTT; CDR3 protein: CASSFDRDQPQHF; clone size: many; J gene: TRBJ1-5; D gene: TRBD1; V gene: TRBV11-2
CDR3 DNA: TGTGCCAGCAGCTTAGGGACAGGGGTCGGGGAGCTGTTTTTT; CDR3 protein: CASSLGTGVGELFF; clone size: few; J gene: TRBJ2-2; D gene: TRBD1; V gene: TRBV7-3
CDR3 DNA: TGCGCCAGCCGCCGTGATAGTGAGGGTGAGCAGTTCTTC; CDR3 protein: CASRRDSEGEQFF; clone size: many; J gene: TRBJ2-1; D gene: -; V gene: TRBV10-1
CDR3 DNA: TGTGCCAGCAGTCAACAGGGGTGGACTGAAGCTTTCTTT; CDR3 protein: CASSQQGWTEAFF; clone size: many; J gene: TRBJ1-1; D gene: TRBD1; V gene: TRBV6-6
CDR3 DNA: TGTGCCAGCAGCCGTCCGACAAGGAACACTGAAGCTTTCTTT; CDR3 protein: CASSRPTRNTEAFF; clone size: medium-sized; J gene: TRBJ1-1; D gene: -; V gene: TRBV14
CDR3 DNA: TGTGCCAGCAGTTCAGGAAATGAGCAGTTCTTC; CDR3 protein: CASSSGNEQFF; clone size: many; J gene: TRBJ2-1; D gene: -; V gene: TRBV12-3/TRBV12-4
CDR3 DNA: TGTGCCAGCAGTTTAGGGACTGAAGCTTTCTTT; CDR3 protein: CASSLGTEAFF; clone size: many; J gene: TRBJ1-1; D gene: -; V gene: TRBV27
CDR3 DNA: TGTGCCAGCAGCCTCGTGACAGGACCACAAGAGACCCAGTACTTC; CDR3 protein: CASSLVTGPQETQYF; clone size: many; J gene: TRBJ2-5; D gene: -; V gene: TRBV5-6
CDR3 DNA: TGTGCCAGCAGCGTAAGAAGCACTCATCGAGAGACCCAGTACTTC; CDR3 protein: CASSVRSTHRETQYF; clone size: many; J gene: TRBJ2-5; D gene: -; V gene: TRBV3-1
CDR3 DNA: TGCAGTGCAGACGTAGGGGGATCCAAAAACATTCAGTACTTC; CDR3 protein: CSADVGGSKNIQYF; clone size: many; J gene: TRBJ2-4; D gene: -; V gene: TRBV20-1
CDR3 DNA: TGCGCCAGCAGCCAAGAGGGCCAGGGGCTTAATTCACCCCTCCACTTT; CDR3 protein: CASSQEGQGLNSPLHF; clone size: many; J gene: TRBJ1-6; D gene: -; V gene: TRBV4-1
CDR3 DNA: -; CDR3 protein: CASSLGETQYFGELFF; clone size: -; J gene: TRBJ2-2; D gene: -; V gene: TRBV12-3/TRBV12-4
CDR3 DNA: TGCGCCAGCAGCTTGGCCTTCCAGCGGGGGGACAATGAGCAGTTCTTC; CDR3 protein: CASSLAFQRGDNEQFF; clone size: many; J gene: TRBJ2-1; D gene: TRBD2; V gene: TRBV5-1
CDR3 DNA: TGTGCCAGCCTTCAACCCGGGGCGGCTAACTATGGCTACACCTTC; CDR3 protein: CASLQPGAANYGYTF; clone size: many; J gene: TRBJ1-2; D gene: -; V gene: TRBV6-1
CDR3 DNA: TGCGCCAGCAGCCAAGATTTGGACGGGAACTATGGCTACACCTTC; CDR3 protein: CASSQDLDGNYGYTF; clone size: many; J gene: TRBJ1-2; D gene: -; V gene: TRBV4-1
CDR3 DNA: TGCAGTGCTAGAGGCCAGGGAGGCGCCTACGAGCAGTACTTC; CDR3 protein: CSARGQGGAYEQYF; clone size: medium-sized; J gene: TRBJ2-7; D gene: -; V gene: TRBV20-1
CDR3 DNA: TGTGCCTGGAGTTTCACCGGGACAGGGAAAGGTGGCTACACCTTC; CDR3 protein: CAWSFTGTGKGGYTF; clone size: few; J gene: TRBJ1-2; D gene: TRBD1; V gene: TRBV30
CDR3 DNA: TGTGCCAGCAGTGAACTTAGCGGGGGCACAGATACGCAGTATTTT; CDR3 protein: CASSELSGGTDTQYF; clone size: many; J gene: TRBJ2-3; D gene: TRBD2; V gene: TRBV6-4
CDR3 DNA: TGTGCCAGCAGCTTGGGGGGGCCAGAGGATACGCAGTATTTT; CDR3 protein: CASSLGGPEDTQYF; clone size: many; J gene: TRBJ2-3; D gene: -; V gene: TRBV11-2
CDR3 DNA: TGCGCCAGCAGCTCCGGGACAGCCTTCTACAATGAGCAGTTCTTC; CDR3 protein: CASSSGTAFYNEQFF; clone size: many; J gene: TRBJ2-1; D gene: TRBD1; V gene: TRBV5-1
CDR3 DNA: TGCAGTGCTAGCGTCAACGGCGGGGGCCGCCATAATTCACCCCTCCACTTT; CDR3 protein: CSASVNGGGRHNSPLHF; clone size: many; J gene: TRBJ1-6; D gene: -; V gene: TRBV20-1
CDR3 DNA: TGTGCCAGCAGCAATATTCTAGCGGGTGGAGCCTACGAGCAGTACTTC; CDR3 protein: CASSNILAGGAYEQYF; clone size: few; J gene: TRBJ2-7; D gene: -; V gene: TRBV21-1
CDR3 DNA: TGTGCCAGCGGAGCGGGGAAAGGGGAGACCACGTACTTC; CDR3 protein: CASGAGKGETTYF; clone size: -; J gene: TRBJ2-5; D gene: TRBD2; V gene: TRBV7-7
CDR3 DNA: TGTGCCAGCAGTTACAACCGGGGGGGCGCCGGGGAGCTGTTTTTT; CDR3 protein: CASSYNRGGAGELFF; clone size: many; J gene: TRBJ2-2; D gene: TRBD2; V gene: TRBV6-2/TRBV6-3
CDR3 DNA: TGTGCCAGCAGTGGGACCCGCTTGAGGACAGATACGCAGTATTTT; CDR3 protein: CASSGTRLRTDTQYF; clone size: many; J gene: TRBJ2-3; D gene: -; V gene: TRBV2
CDR3 DNA: TGTGCCAGCAGTACCGGGGCTACAGATACGCAGTATTTT; CDR3 protein: CASSTGATDTQYF; clone size: many; J gene: TRBJ2-3; D gene: -; V gene: TRBV7-2
CDR3 DNA: TGCGCCAGCAGCATGACAGGGGTAGAGACCCAGTACTTC; CDR3 protein: CASSMTGVETQYF; clone size: many; J gene: TRBJ2-5; D gene: TRBD1; V gene: TRBV5-1
CDR3 DNA: TGCAGTCCTTTTGGCGGGCGGGGGGGCTCTAATACGCAGTATTTT; CDR3 protein: CSPFGGRGGSNTQYF; clone size: many; J gene: TRBJ2-3; D gene: TRBD2; V gene: TRBV20-1